These 5 T cell receptor beta chains originate from one sample sequenced in a study of blood T cells in healthy people across ages (dated by TCRdb to about 2015). Library prep was done by 5' RACE. The sequencer listed for this sample is Illumina HiSeq 2500. The second PCR ran for about 6 to 11 cycles and used a J-beta primer mix along with a sample-barcoded 5' primer. Using fastp trimming at Q25 and MiXCR clonotype assembly, TCRdb reanalyzed the public sequencing data and kept in-frame beta chains. Every distinct CDR3 protein forms one entry, paired with its most common genes and DNA. This sample holds roughly 700,000 distinct CDR3 sequences; roughly 32% were observed only once. 15% of the sample is in the top ten clones. Sequencing was carried out using blood. The receptors shown here come from a woman of 80 years or more in good health. Donor details come from another sample of the same person, matched by shared clones.

V usage is TRBV20-1 and J usage is TRBJ1-5; 7 bases line up with TRBD1. After removal of 0 bases from V and 6 bases from J, the junction contained 14 bases not matched to a gene. Germline V lookup: CDR1 DFQATT, CDR2 SNEGSKA (reference sequence). The CDR3 loop spans 17 amino acids. The chain's CDR3 is CSARDSGGLGGGQPQHF. The CDR3 DNA follows: TGCAGTGCTAGAGATAGTGGAGGCCTAGGGGGCGGTCAGCCCCAGCATTTT.

As regards this clonotype: Given a much more abundant clone one base away, this may be a read error. The gene calls are TRBV2 and TRBJ2-1; TRBD2 agrees at 9 bases. Per germline, CDR1 SNHLY and CDR2 FYNNEI. The CDR3 is 15 amino acids. CDR3 sequence: CAGSLAGAPPNEQFF. DNA of the CDR3: TGTGCCGGCAGTTTAGCGGGGGCTCCCCCCAATGAGCAGTTCTTC.

This clonotype was seen many times. The V call is TRBV15, the J call TRBJ2-1; 9 nucleotides line up with TRBD1. The CDR3 consists of 15 residues. The V gene end was trimmed by 5 bases and the J gene end by 7 bases; junction bases not matched to a gene: 9. Per germline, CDR1 LNHNV and CDR2 YYDKDF (reference sequence). CDR3 sequence: CATSPHRGLGNEQFF. CDR3 coding DNA: TGTGCCACCAGCCCGCACAGGGGGCTTGGTAATGAGCAGTTCTTC.

As concerns this clonotype: Sequence at one end of the junction differs from germline and may be a read error. The chain carries TRBV3-1 and TRBJ2-1; 12 nucleotides match TRBD2. The V gene's germline CDR1 is LGHDT and CDR2 YNNKEL (reference sequence). CDR3 length: 15 residues. CDR3 region: CASSQTSGGYNEQCF. CDR3 nucleotide sequence: TGTGCCAGCAGCCAGACTAGCGGGGGCTACAATGAGCAGTGCTTC.

CDR3 nucleotide sequence: TGTGCCAGCGGTGGAGGGGGCAGTTCACCCCTCCACTTT. Its protein product is CASGGGGSSPLHF. The chain couples TRBV12-3 or TRBV12-4 to TRBJ1-6; 7 bases agree with TRBD1. V lost 8 bases, J lost 9 bases, and 7 bases stayed unmatched. The CDR3 length is 13 residues.